Listed here are 30 T cell receptor beta chains from one sample, sequenced in a study of T-cell reconstitution after alpha-beta-depleted transplantation in children. TCRbeta library preparation incorporated unique molecular identifiers. Using its own MiXCR run on the PCR reads, TCRdb lists one record per CDR3 protein. The repertoire has 440,000 or so distinct CDR3 sequences, over 40% of them found once; the top ten carry under 30%. Sequenced here: PBMCs, sampled before TCRalphabeta/CD19-depleted stem cell transplant. The receptors originated from a girl aged 2-10 years with aplastic anemia, due to receive a stem cell transplant.

This clonotype appeared many times. J is TRBJ2-7 and V is TRBV28; possible D gene TRBD2, 5 bases. V lost 10 bases and J 0 bases, leaving 16 bases between the germline ends. The CDR3 contains 14 residues. The V gene's germline CDR1 is MDHEN and CDR2 SYDVKM. This CDR3 reads CATLPSGNSYEQYF. The CDR3 region has the DNA TGTGCCACTTTACCGAGCGGAAACTCCTACGAGCAGTACTTC. Using reference TRBV28 and TRBJ2-7 for the parts outside the CDR3, the full variable domain is DVKVTQSSRYLVKRTGEKVFLECVQDMDHENMFWYRQDPGLGLRLIYFSYDVKMKEKGDIPEGYSVSREKKERFSLILESASTNQTSMYLCATLPSGNSYEQYFGPGTRLTVT.

In its sample, this clonotype was seen a few times. The chain links TRBV19 to TRBJ2-1; 8 bases are shared with TRBD2. In germline, CDR1 is LNHDA, CDR2 SQIVND (reference sequence). The CDR3 length is 15 residues. V gave up 1 base and J gave up 4 bases; unmatched junction bases: 3. This CDR3 reads CASSIASGFYNEQFF. DNA for the CDR3: TGTGCCAGTAGTATAGCTAGCGGGTTTTACAATGAGCAGTTCTTC.

This clonotype was detected ten times or more. The chain joins TRBV15 to TRBJ2-3; D is possibly TRBD2 (6 bases). This CDR3 has 15 residues. V was cut by 8 bases and J by 1 base, with 16 bases left in between. Germline V lookup: CDR1 LNHNV, CDR2 YYDKDF (reference sequence). CDR3 protein: CATAGSFYGTDTQYF. CDR3 coding DNA: TGTGCCACCGCGGGGTCGTTTTACGGCACAGATACGCAGTATTTT.

This chain connects TRBV7-3 to TRBJ2-1; 7 bases fit TRBD2. The CDR3 is 16 amino acids. The junction had 4 bases not matched to a gene; V was cut back by 2 bases and J by 0 bases. Germline values: CDR1 SGHTA, CDR2 FQGTGA. DNA of the CDR3: TGTGCCAGCAGCTTATTAGCGGGCCCCTCCTACAATGAGCAGTTCTTC. Protein sequence: CASSLLAGPSYNEQFF. The variable domain in full, completed from reference TRBV7-3 and TRBJ2-1, reads GAGVSQTPSNKVTEKGKYVELRCDPISGHTALYWYRQSLGQGPEFLIYFQGTGAADDSGLPNDRFFAVRPEGSVSTLKIQRTERGDSAVYLCASSLLAGPSYNEQFFGPGTRLTVL.

The chain has TRBV20-1 and TRBJ1-5; D is unclear. The CDR3 is made up of 11 amino acids. Germline V gene data show CDR1 as DFQATT and CDR2 as SNEGSKA (reference sequence). Deletions cut 3 bases from V and 11 bases from J, with 11 bases between. The chain's CDR3 is CSASSGLAQHF. The CDR3 DNA is TGCAGTGCTAGTTCTGGTCTCGCCCAGCATTTT.

This clonotype was found a few times. The chain combines TRBV6-1 with TRBJ2-7; D possibly uses TRBD1 or TRBD2 (6 bases each). The CDR3 contains 13 residues. Trimming removed 8 bases from V and 6 bases from J, with 17 bases in between. From germline, CDR1 is MNHNS and CDR2 SASEGT. The CDR3, as DNA: TGTGCCAGCTCCCGGGGGACAAGGGGCGAGCAGTACTTC. Its translation is CASSRGTRGEQYF.

This clonotype was counted between two and nine times. A read error may explain this, as a much larger clone is one base away. The chain uses TRBV29-1 and TRBJ2-2; D not resolved. Per germline, CDR1 SQVTM and CDR2 ANQGSEA. Trimming left V 4 bases short and J 3 bases short, with 3 bases between. This CDR3 region has 11 residues. CDR3 in DNA: TGCAGCGTTGGAGACACCGGGGAGCTGTTTTTT. The encoded protein is CSVGDTGELFF.

On this clonotype: One junction end disagrees with the germline gene, perhaps due to a read error. This rearrangement joins TRBV7-7 to TRBJ2-2, with 7 bases aligning to TRBD1. Germline V gene lookup returns CDR1 SSHAT and CDR2 FNYEAQ (reference sequence). The CDR3 consists of 15 residues. The CDR3 region has the DNA TGTGCTAGCAGCTTACAGGGGCGGAACACCGGGGAGCTGTTTTTT. Translation: CASSLQGRNTGELFF. Full variable domain (rest looked up from reference TRBV7-7 and TRBJ2-2): GAGVSQSPRYKVTKRGQDVTLRCDPISSHATLYWYQQALGQGPEFLTYFNYEAQPDKSGLPSDRFSAERPEGSISTLTIQRTEQRDSAMYRCASSLQGRNTGELFFGEGSRLTVL.

This clonotype came up many times. The V and J genes are TRBV29-1 and TRBJ2-5; possibly TRBD1 for D (6 bases). The germline V gene has CDR1 SQVTM and CDR2 ANQGSEA. V was shortened by 5 bases and J by 2 bases, with 18 bases between the two germline ends. The CDR3 spans 15 residues. CDR3 nucleotide sequence: TGCAGCGTTAGCCCCACAGGGTACGAGCAAGAGACCCAGTACTTC. Translating it yields CSVSPTGYEQETQYF.

The chain carries TRBV12-3 or TRBV12-4 and TRBJ2-2; D gene ambiguous. CDR3 length: 12 residues. The germline V and J ends were trimmed by 6 bases and 7 bases, with 9 bases remaining between them. The CDR3 region is CASSPAIGELFF. CDR3 DNA sequence: TGTGCCAGCAGCCCCGCAATCGGGGAGCTGTTTTTT.

In this sample, this clonotype turned up a few times. The chain links TRBV3-1 to TRBJ1-1; D is possibly TRBD1 (5 bases). In germline, CDR1 is LGHDT, CDR2 YNNKEL (reference sequence). Trimming stripped 4 bases from V and 8 bases from J, with 14 bases between. This CDR3 is 13 amino acids long. The CDR3 DNA sequence: TGTGCCAGCAGCCGTACCCGGGACTTCGAAGCTTTCTTT. This sequence encodes CASSRTRDFEAFF.

This clonotype occurred many times. J is TRBJ2-3 and V is TRBV20-1; 9 bases align to TRBD2. This CDR3 comprises 14 residues. V dropped 6 bases and J dropped 4; count of bases not matched to a gene: 8. CDR1 is DFQATT and CDR2 is SNEGSKA in the germline V gene (reference sequence). The CDR3 coding sequence is TGCAGTGCCGATATAGCGGGAGTGGCAGATACGCAGTATTTT. The encoded protein is CSADIAGVADTQYF.

This clonotype came up a few times. CDR3 nucleotides: TGTGCCAGCAGCCCCGGGGGGACGGCCGGCGATGAGCAGTTCTTC. Amino acids: CASSPGGTAGDEQFF. The J gene is TRBJ2-1, the V gene TRBV5-6; 7 bases map to TRBD2. V trimming: 4 bases; J trimming: 8 bases; junction bases outside the gene matches: 12. Per germline, CDR1 SGHDT and CDR2 YYEEEE. This CDR3 spans 15 amino acids.

This clonotype was observed a few times. The V call is TRBV20-1, the J call TRBJ2-3, with unresolved D. This CDR3 comprises 15 residues. The germline V and J ends were trimmed by 6 bases and 0 bases, with 16 bases remaining between them. The germline CDR1 and CDR2 sequences are DFQATT and SNEGSKA (reference sequence). DNA for the CDR3: TGCAGTGCCCCTGAAAGCGTTTCTAGCACAGATACGCAGTATTTT. Protein sequence: CSAPESVSSTDTQYF.

This clonotype has a handful of counts. The genes are TRBV12-3 or TRBV12-4 and TRBJ2-3; TRBD2 agrees at 14 bases. The CDR3 length is 19 residues. V was pared by 8 bases and J by 6 bases, with 19 bases of the junction left unmatched. CDR3 nucleotides: TGTGCCAGCTGGGCGGGACTAGCGGGAGACAATACCCGATGGGATACGCAGTATTTT. It is translated as CASWAGLAGDNTRWDTQYF.

This chain links TRBV5-1 with TRBJ2-2, with D hard to call. Trimming removed 4 bases from V and 4 bases from J, with 11 bases in between. Germline CDR1 is SGHRS and CDR2 is YFSETQ. This CDR3 comprises 14 residues. The CDR3 DNA reads as TGCGCCAGCAGCACGGGCCTAACCACCGGGGAGCTGTTTTTT. The encoded protein is CASSTGLTTGELFF.

This clonotype was seen a single time. The chain recombines TRBV6-5 with TRBJ2-3; TRBD2 matches at 8 bases. Germline assignment: CDR1 MNHEY and CDR2 SVGAGI. This CDR3 spans 18 amino acids. With V trimmed by 0 bases and J by 0 bases, 8 bases remained unmatched. CDR3 sequence (DNA): TGTGCCAGCAGTTACTCCCGGATAGCGGGGTATAGCACAGATACGCAGTATTTT. It is translated as CASSYSRIAGYSTDTQYF.

This clonotype was counted between two and nine times. One junction end disagrees with the germline gene, perhaps due to a read error. The V gene is TRBV4-1, the J gene TRBJ2-7, with D maybe TRBD2 (6 bases). Germline V gives CDR1 MGHRA, CDR2 YSYEKL. This CDR3 region has 15 residues. CDR3 region: CASSEEPGSDDEQYF. The CDR3 bases are TGCGCCAGCAGCGAAGAGCCCGGGAGTGACGACGAGCAGTACTTC.

The sample holds a few counts of this clonotype. V is TRBV9 and J is TRBJ2-1; D is unresolved. The length of the CDR3 is 15 residues. V was clipped by 0 bases and J by 2 bases, with 9 bases between them. Germline assignment: CDR1 SGDLS and CDR2 YYNGEE. Here the CDR3 reads CASSVDQKTYNEQFF. Written as DNA, the CDR3 is TGTGCCAGCAGCGTAGACCAGAAGACCTACAATGAGCAGTTCTTC.

This clonotype was counted between two and nine times. The V and J genes are TRBV12-3 or TRBV12-4 and TRBJ2-1; TRBD1 might be the D (6 bases). The CDR3 runs 14 residues. The V gene lost 1 base and the J gene lost 4 bases, with 8 bases spanning the gap. CDR3 in DNA: TGTGCCAGCAGTTTAGGGACAGCATACAATGAGCAGTTCTTC. It yields the protein CASSLGTAYNEQFF.

About this clonotype itself: One junction end does not reproduce the germline sequence, and a read error may be involved. The genes are TRBV5-1 and TRBJ1-1; TRBD1 is a possible D gene (6 bases). The CDR3 loop spans 14 amino acids. Germline assignment: CDR1 SGHRS and CDR2 YFSETQ. The CDR3 DNA is TGTGCCAGCAGCCTCAGGGGAATGAACACTGAAGCTTTCTTT. Translation: CASSLRGMNTEAFF.

This clonotype was observed many times. The CDR3 DNA reads as TGCAGTGCTCTTACCAGGTCTGGAAACACCATATATTTT. Protein: CSALTRSGNTIYF. V and J are TRBV20-1 and TRBJ1-3; D gene ambiguous. Per germline, CDR1 DFQATT and CDR2 SNEGSKA (reference sequence). Trimming took 5 bases from V and 1 from J, leaving 9 bases between them. This CDR3 region has 13 residues.

The J gene is TRBJ1-1, the V gene TRBV5-5; D is unresolved. The CDR3 runs 15 residues. V shed 0 bases and J shed 0 bases, with 9 bases lying between them. Germline V lookup: CDR1 SGHKS, CDR2 YYEKEE (reference sequence). In DNA, the CDR3 is TGTGCCAGCAGCTTGGACAGCACCATGAACACTGAAGCTTTCTTT. As protein: CASSLDSTMNTEAFF. The full variable domain, completed using reference TRBV5-5 and TRBJ1-1, is DAGVTQSPTHLIKTRGQQVTLRCSPISGHKSVSWYQQVLGQGPQFIFQYYEKEERGRGNFPDRFSARQFPNYSSELNVNALLLGDSALYLCASSLDSTMNTEAFFGQGTRLTVV.

This chain connects TRBV12-3 or TRBV12-4 to TRBJ1-6; TRBD1 matches at 7 bases. The CDR3 has 14 amino acids. The trim removed 6 bases at V and 7 bases at J, leaving 6 bases unmatched. The CDR3 DNA reads TGTGCCAGCAGCCGACAGGGCAGAAATTCACCCCTCCACTTT. The encoded protein is CASSRQGRNSPLHF.

The V gene is TRBV5-1, the J gene TRBJ2-3; unclear D gene. V gave up 0 bases and J gave up 4 bases, with 9 bases separating them. This CDR3 has 14 amino acids. The germline V gene encodes CDR1 SGHRS and CDR2 YFSETQ. CDR3 amino acids: CASSLGRTPDTQYF. The CDR3 DNA follows: TGCGCCAGCAGCTTGGGACGGACCCCAGATACGCAGTATTTT.

This chain connects TRBV10-1 to TRBJ2-7; D may be TRBD1 (6 bases). The germline gives CDR1 WNHNN, CDR2 SYGVQD (reference sequence). This CDR3 has 14 residues. V lost 0 bases, J lost 2 bases, and 8 bases lay in between. The CDR3 here is CASSESAGAYEQYF. The CDR3 region has the DNA TGCGCCAGCAGTGAGTCGGCAGGGGCCTACGAGCAGTACTTC.

The chain combines TRBV20-1 with TRBJ2-7; 9 bases map to TRBD1. Trimming removed 6 bases from V and 5 bases from J; junction bases left unmatched: 8. The CDR3 is 13 amino acids. CDR1 DFQATT and CDR2 SNEGSKA come from the germline V gene (reference sequence). CDR3 DNA sequence: TGCAGTGCCCCGGGACAGGGTCTAAACGAGCAGTACTTC. Its protein product is CSAPGQGLNEQYF.

V usage is TRBV2 and J usage is TRBJ2-3; D is ambiguous. The CDR3 is 15 residues long. Germline V lookup: CDR1 SNHLY, CDR2 FYNNEI. Trimming stripped 6 bases from V and 3 bases from J, with 16 bases between. CDR3 loop: CASSDRASRTDTQYF. The DNA of the CDR3 is TGTGCCAGCAGCGACCGGGCCTCAAGGACAGATACGCAGTATTTT.

This clonotype was seen only a few times. V and J are TRBV12-3 or TRBV12-4 and TRBJ2-3, with D perhaps being TRBD1 or TRBD2 (6 bases each). The CDR3 runs to 17 residues. With 0 bases removed from V and 0 bases from J, the gap between germline ends came to 13 bases. The CDR3 region has the DNA TGTGCCAGCAGTTTAGCAGGGGGGACGCTCAGCACAGATACGCAGTATTTT. This sequence encodes CASSLAGGTLSTDTQYF.

The chain carries TRBV15 and TRBJ1-1; D is unclear. The V gene lost 1 base and the J gene lost 0 bases, with 3 bases spanning the gap. Germline CDR1 reads LNHNV; CDR2 reads YYDKDF (reference sequence). This CDR3 comprises 13 residues. CDR3 in amino acids: CATSRGMNTEAFF. The CDR3, as DNA: TGTGCCACCAGCAGAGGTATGAACACTGAAGCTTTCTTT.